This T cell receptor (beta chain) was recovered during a study of blood T cell repertoires in COVID-19. The repertoire was sequenced with immunoSEQ multiplex PCR; TCRdb's copy has only in-frame clones and lacks some. The repertoire holds 75,000 to 100,000 clones, roughly 86% seen once, with less than 9% in the top ten. The receptor comes from a man aged 50 to 59 with active or convalescent COVID-19. The specimen was peripheral blood.

The CDR3 DNA follows: TGCGCCAGCAGCCCAGGTGGGCCTAATGAGCAGTTCTTC. Protein sequence: CASSPGGPNEQFF. This chain uses TRBV10-1 with TRBJ2-1; unclear D gene. Germline CDR1 and CDR2: WNHNN and SYGVQD (reference sequence). The CDR3 runs 13 residues. V shed 6 bases and J shed 7 bases, with 13 bases lying between them.